This passage covers 32 T cell receptor beta chains from one sample sequenced in a study of neoadjuvant anti-PD-1 for oral cavity cancer. Using immunoSEQ multiplex PCR, the repertoire was profiled, and TCRdb retains in-frame clones only, with some absent. The table lists tens of thousands of clones, roughly two fifths of them singletons. Time point in this sample: after neoadjuvant nivolumab, at surgical resection. The sample consisted of tumor tissue, taken after nivolumab (anti-PD-1) treatment. Source of these receptors: a person between 40 and 85 years old with oral cavity squamous cell carcinoma.

A few counts support this clone. This rearrangement joins TRBV4-1 to TRBJ2-7; D unclear. The V and J ends lost 4 bases and 7 bases respectively, with 14 bases between them. In germline, CDR1 is MGHRA, CDR2 YSYEKL. This CDR3 is built from 13 residues. The chain's CDR3 is CASSRQTYEEQYF. The CDR3 DNA follows: TGCGCCAGCAGCCGGCAGACCTACGAGGAGCAGTACTTC.

The chain recombines TRBV5-6 with TRBJ2-7; maybe TRBD2 (6 bases). Between the trimmed V and J ends, which lost 1 base and 3 bases, there was a span of 14 bases. This CDR3 contains 15 residues. The germline CDR1 and CDR2 sequences are SGHDT and YYEEEE. CDR3 sequence reads: CASSLNLAMNYEQYF. CDR3 sequence (DNA): TGTGCCAGCAGCTTGAACCTAGCGATGAACTACGAGCAGTACTTC.

The V and J genes are TRBV19 and TRBJ2-7, with 9 bases matching TRBD2. The length of the CDR3 is 15 residues. CDR1 and CDR2 (germline): LNHDA, SQIVND (reference sequence). J lost 3 bases, V lost 10 bases, and 13 bases had no gene match. The CDR3 spells CATSAAGLAVYEQYF. CDR3 DNA: TGTGCCACTTCCGCCGCGGGACTAGCAGTCTACGAGCAGTACTTC.

This clone was recorded a few times. This chain uses TRBV27 with TRBJ2-3; 9 bases fit TRBD1. Germline values: CDR1 MNHEY, CDR2 SMNVEV (reference sequence). V trimming: 3 bases; J trimming: 4 bases; junction bases outside the gene matches: 5. There are 15 residues in the CDR3. The CDR3 DNA is TGTGCCAGCAGTTTTTACACAGGGGGCTCAGATACGCAGTATTTT. It encodes CASSFYTGGSDTQYF.

This clone turned up a few times. This rearrangement joins TRBV5-4 to TRBJ1-3; weak D call: TRBD1 (6 bases). CDR1 SGHNT and CDR2 YYREEE come from the germline V gene (reference sequence). The CDR3 extends over 13 amino acids. With 4 bases removed from V and 7 bases from J, the gap between germline ends came to 12 bases. For the CDR3, the DNA is TGTGCCAGCAGCCCTGACAGGTCCAACACCATATATTTT. This sequence encodes CASSPDRSNTIYF.

This clone was counted a few times. V gene TRBV6-5 combines with J gene TRBJ1-5; D is ambiguous. Germline lookup yields CDR1 MNHEY and CDR2 SVGAGI. The CDR3 is 13 amino acids. V was shortened by 3 bases and J by 5 bases, with 8 bases between the two germline ends. The CDR3 sequence: CASSYGRYQPQHF. CDR3 nucleotides: TGTGCCAGCAGTTATGGCAGGTATCAGCCCCAGCATTTT.

This chain connects TRBV15 to TRBJ1-5; D call uncertain. CDR1 and CDR2 (germline): LNHNV, YYDKDF (reference sequence). V was clipped by 3 bases and J by 5 bases, with 8 bases between them. The CDR3 has 13 residues. The CDR3 loop is CATSSKIDQPQHF. The CDR3 DNA reads TGTGCCACCAGCAGTAAGATCGATCAGCCCCAGCATTTT.

CDR3 nucleotides: TGTGCCAGCACCCATGGGGCTTGGAAGGCAGACAATGAGCAGTTCTTC. Protein product: CASTHGAWKADNEQFF. This chain joins TRBV5-5 and TRBJ2-1; D might be TRBD1 (5 bases). The V gene lost 6 bases and the J gene lost 5 bases, with 21 bases spanning the gap. This CDR3 region has 16 residues. The V gene's germline CDR1 is SGHKS and CDR2 YYEKEE (reference sequence).

CDR3 residues: CASSLRQGGNSPLHF. In nucleotides, the CDR3 is TGCGCCAGCAGCTTGAGACAGGGCGGTAATTCACCCCTCCACTTT. This rearrangement joins TRBV5-1 to TRBJ1-6; TRBD1 agrees at 7 bases. The CDR3 covers 15 residues. The germline V gene encodes CDR1 SGHRS and CDR2 YFSETQ. With V trimmed by 1 base and J by 6 bases, 4 bases remained unmatched.

This clone has just a few counts. V and J are TRBV28 and TRBJ2-7; TRBD2 agrees at 11 bases. The CDR3 is made up of 17 amino acids. V lost 5 bases and J lost 1; bases outside the gene matches: 10. In germline, CDR1 is MDHEN, CDR2 SYDVKM. The CDR3 nucleotides are TGTGCCAGCAGTCTACTCCCCGGGACTAGCGGATCCTACGAGCAGTACTTC. Translation: CASSLLPGTSGSYEQYF.

The chain combines TRBV19 with TRBJ2-1; D unclear. Germline CDR1 reads LNHDA; CDR2 reads SQIVND (reference sequence). The CDR3 contains 15 residues. The germline V and J ends were trimmed by 5 bases and 0 bases, with 11 bases remaining between them. CDR3 sequence: CASSRTHSSYNEQFF. The CDR3 bases are TGTGCCAGTAGTCGCACGCACAGCTCCTACAATGAGCAGTTCTTC.

In its sample, this clone was seen a few times. The chain uses TRBV19 and TRBJ2-7, with D unresolved. Per germline, CDR1 LNHDA and CDR2 SQIVND (reference sequence). Trimming shortened V by 5 bases and J by 0 bases, and 8 bases separated the two germline ends. This CDR3 has 13 amino acids. The CDR3 coding sequence is TGTGCCAGTAGTCTCGGCAGCTCCTACGAGCAGTACTTC. This codes for CASSLGSSYEQYF. Based on the CDR3 plus reference TRBV19 and TRBJ2-7, the full variable domain is DGGITQSPKYLFRKEGQNVTLSCEQNLNHDAMYWYRQDPGQGLRLIYYSQIVNDFQKGDIAEGYSVSREKKESFPLTVTSAQKNPTAFYLCASSLGSSYEQYFGPGTRLTVT.

The rearrangement uses TRBV7-8 and TRBJ1-1; tentatively, D is TRBD1 (5 bases). The CDR3 has 14 amino acids. The germline V gene encodes CDR1 SGHVS and CDR2 FQNEAQ. V was clipped by 1 base and J by 5 bases, with 11 bases between them. This CDR3 reads CASSLVRRGTEAFF. The CDR3 nucleotides read TGTGCCAGCAGCTTAGTCCGGAGGGGTACTGAAGCTTTCTTT.

The chain combines TRBV30 with TRBJ1-4; 7 bases match TRBD1. The germline gives CDR1 GTSNPN, CDR2 SVGIG (reference sequence). The CDR3 is 15 residues long. Trimming removed 1 base from V and 3 bases from J; junction bases left unmatched: 5. The CDR3 spells CAWSEGGLANEKLFF. DNA for the CDR3: TGTGCCTGGAGTGAAGGGGGCTTGGCTAATGAAAAACTGTTTTTT.

The sample holds a few counts of this clone. The chain recombines TRBV4-2 with TRBJ2-1; 7 bases map to TRBD2. Trimming removed 0 bases from V and 1 base from J; junction bases left unmatched: 3. Germline assignment: CDR1 LGHNA and CDR2 YNFKEQ. This CDR3 contains 16 residues. This CDR3 reads CASSQDLGLSYNEQFF. In DNA form, the CDR3 reads TGTGCCAGCAGCCAAGATTTGGGACTATCCTACAATGAGCAGTTCTTC.

This sequence joins TRBV2 and TRBJ2-7; D possibly corresponds to TRBD1 (6 bases). The CDR3 runs to 14 residues. The germline V gene has CDR1 SNHLY and CDR2 FYNNEI. V was clipped by 4 bases and J by 3 bases, with 13 bases between them. The CDR3, as DNA: TGTGCCAGCAGTGGAGCGCCAGGGGACTACGAGCAGTACTTC. Its protein is CASSGAPGDYEQYF. The full variable domain, completed using reference TRBV2 and TRBJ2-7, is EPEVTQTPSHQVTQMGQEVILRCVPISNHLYFYWYRQILGQKVEFLVSFYNNEISEKSEIFDDQFSVERPDGSNFTLKIRSTKLEDSAMYFCASSGAPGDYEQYFGPGTRLTVT.

V gene TRBV25-1 combines with J gene TRBJ2-3; D perhaps matches TRBD2 (5 bases). The germline V gene encodes CDR1 MGHDK and CDR2 SYGVNS. With 3 bases removed from V and 4 bases from J, the gap between germline ends came to 17 bases. This CDR3 is 16 amino acids long. CDR3 amino acids: CASSESSGFSADTQYF. The CDR3 nucleotides are TGTGCCAGCAGTGAGTCGTCGGGGTTCTCCGCAGATACGCAGTATTTT.

This clone was seen once. The gene calls are TRBV19 and TRBJ2-1, with D perhaps TRBD2 (5 bases). This CDR3 region has 16 residues. Trimming took 5 bases from V and 3 from J, leaving 17 bases between them. The germline V gene has CDR1 LNHDA and CDR2 SQIVND (reference sequence). CDR3 region: CASSPAARVGYNEQFF. DNA for the CDR3: TGTGCCAGTAGTCCAGCGGCTAGGGTGGGCTACAATGAGCAGTTCTTC.

This chain links TRBV7-9 with TRBJ2-1, with D hard to call. There are 12 residues in the CDR3. Trimming took 5 bases from V and 4 from J, leaving 6 bases between them. Germline values: CDR1 SEHNR, CDR2 FQNEAQ (reference sequence). CDR3 in amino acids: CASSRPYNEQFF. DNA of the CDR3: TGTGCCAGCAGCCGCCCTTACAATGAGCAGTTCTTC.

This clone was seen a handful of times. The CDR3 region is CASSLGSSGAETQYF. CDR3 bases: TGTGCCAGCAGCTTGGGGTCTAGCGGTGCAGAGACCCAGTACTTC. The V gene is TRBV7-9, the J gene TRBJ2-5; 7 nucleotides line up with TRBD2. The junction had 8 bases not matched to a gene; V was cut back by 3 bases and J by 4 bases. This CDR3 spans 15 amino acids. Per germline, CDR1 SEHNR and CDR2 FQNEAQ (reference sequence). Together with reference TRBV7-9 and TRBJ2-5, the CDR3 gives the full variable domain: DTGVSQNPRHKITKRGQNVTFRCDPISEHNRLYWYRQTLGQGPEFLTYFQNEAQLEKSRLLSDRFSAERPKGSFSTLEIQRTEQGDSAMYLCASSLGSSGAETQYFGPGTRLLVL.

This clone was counted ten times or more. The CDR3 DNA reads as TGTGCCAGCAGTCCTTCAGTATACAATGAGCAGTTCTTC. As protein: CASSPSVYNEQFF. The J gene is TRBJ2-1, the V gene TRBV14; D remains unclear. Trimming took 6 bases from V and 4 from J, leaving 10 bases between them. The CDR3 spans 13 residues. The germline V gene has CDR1 SGHDN and CDR2 FVKESK.

This clone came up a few times. The DNA of the CDR3 is TGTGCCAGTAGACTTTGGACTGGTTCTAATGAAAAACTGTTTTTT. It specifies CASRLWTGSNEKLFF. The V gene is TRBV19, the J gene TRBJ1-4; no firm D call. CDR3 size: 15 residues. Trimming shortened V by 6 bases and J by 3 bases, and 14 bases separated the two germline ends. CDR1 and CDR2 (germline): LNHDA, SQIVND (reference sequence).

This clone was detected only a few times. V and J are TRBV18 and TRBJ1-3; D gene unclear. V was shortened by 3 bases and J by 0 bases, with 12 bases between the two germline ends. Germline values: CDR1 KGHSH, CDR2 LQKENI. CDR3 length: 16 amino acids. As DNA, the CDR3 is TGTGCCAGCTCACCCGGATTGGTGAGCTCTGGAAACACCATATATTTT. This translates into CASSPGLVSSGNTIYF.

This clone has just a few counts. The gene calls are TRBV14 and TRBJ1-2, with 8 bases identical to TRBD1. The germline V gene encodes CDR1 SGHDN and CDR2 FVKESK. Unmatched junction bases numbered 7, after V lost 5 bases and J lost 5 bases. This CDR3 is 14 amino acids long. The CDR3 loop reads CASSSLTGGYGYTF. DNA of the CDR3: TGTGCCAGCAGCTCCTTAACAGGGGGGTATGGCTACACCTTC.

The count of this clone is one. The chain uses TRBV7-2 and TRBJ1-3; no definite D call. With 4 bases removed from V and 0 bases from J, the gap between germline ends came to 10 bases. The CDR3 runs 15 residues. The germline gives CDR1 SGHTA, CDR2 FQGNSA. For the CDR3, the DNA is TGTGCCAGCAGCTACGGACGGAACTCTGGAAACACCATATATTTT. Its translation is CASSYGRNSGNTIYF.

V and J are TRBV15 and TRBJ1-3, with D perhaps TRBD1 (6 bases). Trimming cost V 3 bases and J 0 bases, with 12 bases left between them. This CDR3 spans 16 amino acids. Germline CDR1 is LNHNV and CDR2 is YYDKDF (reference sequence). The CDR3 here is CATSRPQQGSGNTIYF. The CDR3 DNA reads as TGTGCCACCAGCAGGCCCCAACAGGGCTCTGGAAACACCATATATTTT.

The V and J genes are TRBV9 and TRBJ1-3, with D uncertain. The germline gives CDR1 SGDLS, CDR2 YYNGEE. Trimming pared 4 bases from V and 0 bases from J, leaving 8 bases between. The CDR3 has 14 amino acids. The CDR3, as DNA: TGTGCCAGCAGCACAGTGGACTCTGGAAACACCATATATTTT. This sequence encodes CASSTVDSGNTIYF.

This clone was picked up a small number of times. At the DNA level, this CDR3 is encoded by other sequences in the same sample as well. This chain joins TRBV19 and TRBJ1-2, with 7 bases lining up with TRBD1. This CDR3 has 13 residues. The V and J ends lost 4 bases and 2 bases, in that order; junction bases with no gene match: 1. Germline assignment: CDR1 LNHDA and CDR2 SQIVND (reference sequence). The CDR3 reads CASSKQGNYGYTF. The CDR3 DNA follows: TGTGCCAGTAGTAAACAGGGGAACTATGGCTACACCTTC.

This clone showed up many times. This chain joins TRBV19 and TRBJ1-1; D gene uncertain. The V and J ends lost 1 base and 4 bases respectively, with 10 bases between them. The CDR3 sequence is 14 residues long. Germline V gene data show CDR1 as LNHDA and CDR2 as SQIVND (reference sequence). As DNA, the CDR3 is TGTGCCAGTAGTATAGGGGAAGGGTTCACTGAAGCTTTCTTT. Translation gives CASSIGEGFTEAFF.

The chain recombines TRBV28 with TRBJ2-2; TRBD1 agrees at 9 bases. CDR1 MDHEN and CDR2 SYDVKM come from the germline V gene. The V gene end was trimmed by 6 bases and the J gene end by 7 bases; junction bases not matched to a gene: 12. The CDR3 runs to 16 residues. Written as DNA, the CDR3 is TGTGCCAGCAGCCTCCCGACAGGGGGGGATGTCGGGGAGCTGTTTTTT. It translates to CASSLPTGGDVGELFF.

About this clone: A far bigger clonotype differs at one base, so this is likely a read error. The same CDR3 is also encoded by other DNA sequences in this sample. This chain connects TRBV7-9 to TRBJ2-7; 8 bases are a match to TRBD2. This CDR3 comprises 12 residues. Germline values: CDR1 SEHNR, CDR2 FQNEAQ (reference sequence). The CDR3, as DNA: TGCGCCAGCAGCTTGGCGGGAGGCGAGCAGTACTTC. Amino acids: CASSLAGGEQYF.

This clone was picked up a small number of times. The genes are TRBV7-8 and TRBJ1-2, with 8 bases that match TRBD1. The CDR3 has 15 amino acids. The germline V gene encodes CDR1 SGHVS and CDR2 FQNEAQ. The V segment lost 5 bases and the J segment 4 bases; nucleotides outside the gene matches: 9. CDR3 nucleotides: TGTGCCAGCAGCCCGACAGGGGCGCGCCGCTATGGCTACACCTTC. It specifies CASSPTGARRYGYTF.